Reported below is one TCR beta chain. What this receptor recognizes is not known. One base away there is no much larger clone; base qualities are not given. The sample originates from a study of CD8 T cells in Susac syndrome (dated by TCRdb to about 2019). In terms of the full investigation: Whether CD8+ T cell activation and differentiation in Susac syndrome was antigen driven was tested using repertoire sequencing. The study compared CD8+ T cell repertoire clonality among roughly eleven healthy donors, approximately 14 Susac syndrome patients and roughly 15 multiple sclerosis patients. General findings and caveats noted by the study authors: The TCR sequencing and HLA analysis was acknowledged to have included a relatively small number of individuals.

RNA was extracted with the RNeasy kit and roughly 0.45 to 1 ug was reverse transcribed using random hexamers. The immunoSEQ multiplex PCR assay, covering 54 Vbeta and 13 Jbeta segments, was used to amplify TCR beta CDR3 regions. Bias from PCR amplification was corrected by using a synthetic template baseline for primer optimization and for computational correction. As for the authors' bioinformatics: Reads were assigned to V, D and J genes according to IMGT and analyzed in immunoSEQ Analyzer, with only productive sequences retained. Clonality was calculated as one minus the Shannon entropy normalized by log2 of the number of productive unique sequences. Public and private clones were assessed among the 100 most prevalent clones of each patient and control. Clones were defined as Susac-specific when absent from the healthy and MS cohorts, from about a thousand published viral clones and from other ImmuneACCESS disease sequences. Using fastp trimming at Q25 and MiXCR clonotype assembly, TCRdb reanalyzed the public sequencing data and kept in-frame beta chains. Rows merge per CDR3 protein into single entries with the most common DNA and genes. TCRdb assigned the V and J calls; the authors' analysis was not used. Within this sample are about 300,000 distinct CDR3 sequences, with about 88% of them counted one time only. The top ten hold roughly 0.17% of the sample.

Peripheral blood CD8+ and CD4+ T cells from healthy donors, Susac syndrome patients and multiple sclerosis patients were profiled using high-throughput TCR beta sequencing. The multiple sclerosis controls were treatment-naive patients who had stable or active relapsing-remitting disease and met the revised McDonald criteria. Bulk CD8+ and CD4+ T cells were purified by magnetic negative isolation, while CD8+ TEMRA cells were enriched using FACS. Blood was drawn into EDTA tubes, processed within 24 hours, and PBMCs were isolated by density gradient centrifugation. PBMCs destined for TCR sequencing were cryopreserved in liquid nitrogen and later thawed in a 37 °C water bath. A purity of at least 90% was achieved for sorted or isolated CD4+, CD8+ and CD8+ TEMRA cells. The junction shows trimming of 3 bases on V and 2 bases on J, and the gene matches do not reach 7 bases of it. The germline V gene (reference sequence) specifies LNHNV as CDR1 and YYDKDF as CDR2. The CDR3 runs 17 residues from the cysteine to the phenylalanine. Only the CDR3 region is kept as DNA, spanning 51 bases read in frame from base 1.

The chain couples TRBV15 to TRBJ2-1, and 10 junction bases match TRBD2. The clonotype was recovered from a human donor with multiple sclerosis. Sequenced material: CD8+ T cells from PBMCs. The DNA reads TGTGCCACCAGCAGGGACTTAGCGGGAGGCCCCTACAATGAGCAGTTCTTC. This codes for CATSRDLAGGPYNEQFF.